A single sample gave rise to the 20 T cell receptor beta chains below, sequenced in a study of blood T cells in healthy people across ages. Through a sample-barcoded 5' primer and a J-beta primer mix, a second PCR was run for about 7 to 12 cycles. TCRdb independently ran MiXCR on the 5' RACE reads; one entry per CDR3 protein. The profile shows approximately 730,000 distinct CDR3 sequences, 35% to 45% of them singletons. The sample consisted of blood. These receptors were collected from a woman aged 55-70 years in good health.

J is TRBJ2-7 and V is TRBV6-2 or TRBV6-3, with 10 bases aligning to TRBD2. The CDR3 has 15 residues. Germline loops: CDR1 MNHEY, CDR2 SVGEGT. V dropped 2 bases and J dropped 2; count of bases not matched to a gene: 3. The CDR3 sequence: CASSYKLAGTYEQYF. For the CDR3, the DNA is TGTGCCAGCAGTTACAAACTAGCGGGGACCTACGAGCAGTACTTC.

This clonotype has more than one count but fewer than ten. The chain uses TRBV7-3 and TRBJ2-1; 11 bases are a match to TRBD2. Germline loops: CDR1 SGHTA, CDR2 FQGTGA. The CDR3 is 17 amino acids. V shed 1 base and J 3 bases; nucleotides not matched to a gene: 5. In DNA form, the CDR3 reads TGTGCCAGCAGCTTAATGGGACTAGCGGTGGGCTACAATGAGCAGTTCTTC. It specifies CASSLMGLAVGYNEQFF.

In this sample, this clonotype turned up a few times. The chain couples TRBV12-3 or TRBV12-4 to TRBJ2-3, with 12 bases matching TRBD2. The CDR3 has 17 residues. V shed 4 bases, J shed 0 bases, and the junction held 5 bases outside the gene matches. The CDR3 coding sequence is TGTGCCAGCAGTTCCCACACTAGCGGGGGGAGCACAGATACGCAGTATTTT. Translation gives CASSSHTSGGSTDTQYF.

This chain joins TRBV30 and TRBJ2-5; unclear D gene. The germline V gene has CDR1 GTSNPN and CDR2 SVGIG (reference sequence). With 3 bases removed from V and 11 bases from J, the gap between germline ends came to 22 bases. This CDR3 contains 14 residues. This CDR3 is CAWRIGTANNEQYF. For the CDR3, the DNA is TGTGCCTGGAGAATAGGCACCGCCAACAATGAGCAGTACTTC.

This clonotype was observed a few times. The rearrangement uses TRBV3-1 and TRBJ2-1; the D is unclear. This CDR3 has 12 amino acids. Trimming removed 1 base from V and 15 bases from J, with 13 bases in between. From germline, CDR1 is LGHDT and CDR2 YNNKEL (reference sequence). The CDR3 sequence is CASSQGSRKRFF. CDR3 DNA: TGTGCCAGCAGCCAAGGGTCGCGGAAGCGGTTCTTC.

This clonotype was seen at least ten times. This rearrangement joins TRBV28 to TRBJ2-7; D is perhaps TRBD1 (6 bases). V was clipped by 6 bases and J by 2 bases, with 11 bases between them. CDR3 length: 13 residues. CDR1 and CDR2 from the germline V gene are MDHEN and SYDVKM. The CDR3 DNA sequence: TGTGCCAGCAGCACACAGGGTCCCTACGAGCAGTACTTC. Residues: CASSTQGPYEQYF.

This clonotype was detected only a few times. A much larger clone differs by one base, so this may be a read error. The V and J genes are TRBV11-3 and TRBJ2-1, with no clear D. This CDR3 is built from 13 residues. Between the trimmed V and J ends, which lost 5 bases and 13 bases, there was a span of 18 bases. Germline assignment: CDR1 SGHNT and CDR2 YENEEA. The CDR3 DNA reads TGTGCCAGCAGCCGAAACGTAGTAGAGACCCAGTTCTTC. This codes for CASSRNVVETQFF.

This clonotype came up a few times. This chain connects TRBV20-1 to TRBJ1-5; tentative D call: TRBD1 (6 bases). CDR3 size: 13 residues. Germline-derived CDR1 and CDR2 are DFQATT and SNEGSKA (reference sequence). Trimming shortened V by 3 bases and J by 7 bases, and 13 bases separated the two germline ends. The CDR3 sequence is CSASRGAHQPQHF. CDR3 in DNA: TGCAGTGCTAGTCGGGGGGCCCACCAGCCCCAGCATTTT.

The chain uses TRBV25-1 and TRBJ1-1; D not certain. Germline values: CDR1 MGHDK, CDR2 SYGVNS. There are 14 residues in the CDR3. The V end was cut by 1 base, the J end by 4 bases, with 10 bases between. The CDR3 protein is CASSEFSEGTEAFF. CDR3 DNA sequence: TGTGCCAGCAGTGAATTCAGCGAGGGCACTGAAGCTTTCTTT.

The chain combines TRBV29-1 with TRBJ2-1, with D uncertain. V shed 3 bases and J shed 5 bases, with 8 bases lying between them. The V gene's germline CDR1 is SQVTM and CDR2 ANQGSEA. The CDR3 runs 12 residues. CDR3 DNA sequence: TGCAGCGTTGATTTATGGCACAATGAGCAGTTCTTC. This gives the protein CSVDLWHNEQFF.

The chain combines TRBV7-2 with TRBJ2-1, with TRBD2 identical over 9 bases. The CDR3 length is 19 residues. V gave up 5 bases and J gave up 1 base; unmatched junction bases: 15. In germline, CDR1 is SGHTA, CDR2 FQGNSA. CDR3 bases: TGTGCCAGCAGCGCCCCCCCTTTTAGCGGGAGTTTATCCTACAATGAGCAGTTCTTC. Protein product: CASSAPPFSGSLSYNEQFF.

The chain combines TRBV29-1 with TRBJ2-3; no clear D gene. Germline CDR1 reads SQVTM; CDR2 reads ANQGSEA. The V gene lost 6 bases and the J gene lost 0 bases, with 10 bases spanning the gap. This CDR3 region has 13 residues. The CDR3 DNA reads TGCAGCGTGTGGCAGTCCAGCACAGATACGCAGTATTTT. It translates to CSVWQSSTDTQYF.

Only a few counts were recorded for this clonotype. The V call is TRBV29-1, the J call TRBJ1-1, with TRBD1 matching 7 bases. The CDR3 extends over 14 amino acids. V shed 2 bases, J shed 4 bases, and the junction held 7 bases outside the gene matches. CDR1 SQVTM and CDR2 ANQGSEA come from the germline V gene. This CDR3 reads CSVEKGAEVTEAFF. CDR3 sequence (DNA): TGCAGCGTTGAAAAGGGGGCGGAGGTCACTGAAGCTTTCTTT.

V and J are TRBV24-1 and TRBJ2-1, with 10 positions matching TRBD1. The DNA end lines up better with TRBJ2-7; the J call may be wrong. CDR1 is KGHDR and CDR2 is SFDVKD in the germline V gene. The CDR3 consists of 20 residues. CDR3 in DNA: TGTGCCACCAGTGATCACCCGGGACAGGGGCCACCTCCCTCCTACAATGAGCAGTACTTC. Translation: CATSDHPGQGPPPSYNEQYF.

In regard to this clonotype: The junction and the germline gene differ at one end; a read error may be behind it. The rearrangement joins TRBV2 to TRBJ1-2, with 9 bases fitting TRBD1. The CDR3 is 13 residues long. The germline V gene encodes CDR1 SNHLY and CDR2 FYNNEI. CDR3 protein: CASSEGTGRGYTF. Here the CDR3 DNA reads TGTGCCAGCAGCGAAGGGACAGGGCGGGGCTACACCTTC. The full variable domain, rest sourced from reference TRBV2 and TRBJ1-2, is EPEVTQTPSHQVTQMGQEVILRCVPISNHLYFYWYRQILGQKVEFLVSFYNNEISEKSEIFDDQFSVERPDGSNFTLKIRSTKLEDSAMYFCASSEGTGRGYTFGSGTRLTVV.

In its sample, this clonotype was seen a few times. The chain uses TRBV20-1 and TRBJ2-1, with 9 bases fitting TRBD2. The CDR3 is 12 residues long. The germline V gene encodes CDR1 DFQATT and CDR2 SNEGSKA (reference sequence). CDR3 sequence: CRGLGGSGSAFF. CDR3 coding DNA: TGCAGAGGACTGGGGGGTAGCGGGAGTGCGTTCTTC.

This chain joins TRBV4-2 and TRBJ1-6; possibly TRBD1 for D (5 bases). Trimming took 4 bases from V and 8 from J, leaving 18 bases between them. The germline gives CDR1 LGHNA, CDR2 YNFKEQ. There are 16 residues in the CDR3. CDR3 coding DNA: TGTGCCAGCAGCCGAAGGGTGGGGCAGATGGATTCACCCCTCCACTTT. The encoded protein is CASSRRVGQMDSPLHF.

For the CDR3, the DNA is TGCGCCAGCAGCCAAGTAAGCACCGGGGATACGCAGTATTTT. Protein product: CASSQVSTGDTQYF. The chain joins TRBV4-3 to TRBJ2-3; no firm D call. The CDR3 contains 14 residues. Trimming removed 1 base at V and 6 bases at J, with 11 bases between. CDR1 and CDR2 from the germline V gene are LGHNA and YSLEER.

This rearrangement joins TRBV7-9 to TRBJ1-1; D possibly corresponds to TRBD1 (6 bases). V was pared by 5 bases and J by 8 bases, with 15 bases between. This CDR3 comprises 13 residues. Germline assignment: CDR1 SEHNR and CDR2 FQNEAQ (reference sequence). The CDR3 DNA is TGTGCCAGCAGCCTCAACCGAGACAGGGAAGCTTTCTTT. It specifies CASSLNRDREAFF. The full variable domain, rest sourced from reference TRBV7-9 and TRBJ1-1, is DTGVSQNPRHKITKRGQNVTFRCDPISEHNRLYWYRQTLGQGPEFLTYFQNEAQLEKSRLLSDRFSAERPKGSFSTLEIQRTEQGDSAMYLCASSLNRDREAFFGQGTRLTVV.

In this sample, this clonotype turned up a few times. The chain has TRBV5-1 and TRBJ2-5, with D possibly matching TRBD2 (6 bases). The germline gives CDR1 SGHRS, CDR2 YFSETQ. The CDR3 is 12 residues long. V dropped 7 bases and J dropped 4 bases, with 11 bases sitting between them. The CDR3 coding sequence is TGCGCCAGCCAGCGGGCACGAGAGACCCAGTACTTC. This encodes CASQRARETQYF.